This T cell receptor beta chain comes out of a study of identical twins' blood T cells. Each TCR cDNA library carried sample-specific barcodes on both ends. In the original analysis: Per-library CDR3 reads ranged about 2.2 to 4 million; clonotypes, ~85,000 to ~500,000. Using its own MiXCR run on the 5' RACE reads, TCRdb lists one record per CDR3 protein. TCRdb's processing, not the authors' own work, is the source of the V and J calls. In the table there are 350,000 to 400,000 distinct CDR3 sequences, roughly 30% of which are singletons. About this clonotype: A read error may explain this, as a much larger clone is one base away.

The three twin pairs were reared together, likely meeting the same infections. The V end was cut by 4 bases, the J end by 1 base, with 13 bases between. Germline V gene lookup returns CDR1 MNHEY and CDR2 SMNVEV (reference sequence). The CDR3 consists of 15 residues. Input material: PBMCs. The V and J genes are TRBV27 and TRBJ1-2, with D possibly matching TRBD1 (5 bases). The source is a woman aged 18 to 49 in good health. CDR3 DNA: TGTGCCAGCAGTTACCGGGCAGGGCTTAACTATGGCTACACCTTC. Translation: CASSYRAGLNYGYTF.